This T cell receptor (beta chain) was documented in a study of blood T cells in healthy people across ages. About the study: Every two T cells gave about one barcoded beta molecule via template switching. Study-wide points: When set beside aged donors, long-lived donors presented more naive CD4+ cells and higher diversity.

A J-beta primer mix and a sample-barcoded 5' primer were used in a second PCR of roughly 6 to 12 cycles. TCRdb independently ran MiXCR on the 5' RACE reads; one entry per CDR3 protein. Of 650,000 to 800,000 distinct CDR3 sequences listed, roughly 44% are singletons. As for this clonotype: Its antigen is unidentified.

The CDR3 has 14 residues. Germline lookup yields CDR1 MDHEN and CDR2 SYDVKM. Each sample provided at least 6 micrograms of extracted total RNA. The clonotype comes from a man in his sixties in good health. V gene TRBV28 combines with J gene TRBJ2-5; TRBD2 aligns across 8 bases. The DNA end is a closer match to TRBJ2-7, so the J assignment may be wrong. Material: blood. Here the CDR3 DNA reads TGTGCCAGCAGTAACCCGGGACTAGGCTACGAGCAGTACTTC. This encodes CASSNPGLGYEQYF.